These 24 T cell receptor beta chains share one sample of origin, sequenced in a study of human T cells and chemical hapten exposure. TCRdb recomputed calls from the RACE reads with MiXCR, one row per CDR3 protein. Of 75,000 to 100,000 distinct CDR3 sequences listed, around 12% are singletons. The time point denotes: patch test 1, 2 weeks after DPC sensitization. Described treatment: therapeutic diphenylcyclopropenone sensitization with weekly scalp DPC. The starting material was whole blood, obtained in connection with sensitization to the hapten diphenylcyclopropenone (DPC). The receptors shown here come from a woman aged 40 to 50 with alopecia areata. Some clones in this sample may be carry-over from other donors' samples.

Only a few counts were recorded for this clonotype. V is TRBV20-1 and J is TRBJ2-2; 8 bases are shared with TRBD2. The CDR3 is 17 amino acids. Unmatched junction bases numbered 8, after V lost 0 bases and J lost 2 bases. Germline CDR1 and CDR2: DFQATT and SNEGSKA (reference sequence). CDR3 loop: CSARDLTSGANTGELFF. The CDR3 nucleotides read TGCAGTGCTAGAGATCTCACTAGCGGAGCAAACACCGGGGAGCTGTTTTTT.

This clonotype was observed a few times. The genes are TRBV19 and TRBJ2-1, with 8 bases aligning to TRBD2. Trimming cost V 5 bases and J 6 bases; bases outside gene matches: 9. From germline, CDR1 is LNHDA and CDR2 SQIVND (reference sequence). The length of the CDR3 is 15 residues. CDR3 sequence: CASSSLAGSSNEQFF. In nucleotides, the CDR3 is TGTGCCAGTAGTTCATTAGCGGGATCGTCCAATGAGCAGTTCTTC.

V is TRBV28 and J is TRBJ2-1; 9 bases agree with TRBD2. J was trimmed by 15 bases and V by 7 bases; bases with no gene match: 7. The V gene's germline CDR1 is MDHEN and CDR2 SYDVKM. The CDR3 length is 11 residues. For the CDR3, the DNA is TGTGCCAGCACCACTGGGACTAGCTGGTTCTTC. Encoded protein: CASTTGTSWFF.

This clonotype was counted at least ten times. The chain joins TRBV27 to TRBJ2-3; tentatively, D is TRBD1 or TRBD2 (5 bases each). Germline V lookup: CDR1 MNHEY, CDR2 SMNVEV (reference sequence). The CDR3 sequence is 11 residues long. In nucleotides, the CDR3 is TGTGGGGCAGGGAGTCAAGATACGCAGTATTTT. Translating gives CGAGSQDTQYF.

This clonotype showed up many times. The chain combines TRBV3-1 with TRBJ2-2, with D unclear. Between the trimmed V and J ends, which lost 2 bases and 7 bases, there was a span of 14 bases. The length of the CDR3 is 15 residues. The germline gives CDR1 LGHDT, CDR2 YNNKEL (reference sequence). The CDR3 loop reads CASSQTRMASGELFF. CDR3 coding DNA: TGTGCCAGCAGCCAAACTCGGATGGCGAGCGGGGAGCTGTTTTTT.

The rearrangement uses TRBV29-1 and TRBJ1-1; TRBD1 is a possible D gene (5 bases). Trimming left V 0 bases short and J 5 bases short, with 13 bases between. In germline, CDR1 is SQVTM, CDR2 ANQGSEA. The CDR3 spans 14 residues. The CDR3, as DNA: TGCAGCGTTGAAGATCGGCAGGGTAGGACTGAAGCTTTCTTT. Protein sequence: CSVEDRQGRTEAFF.

This clonotype was seen ten or more times. The chain is built from TRBV29-1 and TRBJ1-4; TRBD1 aligns across 7 bases. This CDR3 is 15 amino acids long. V was pared by 5 bases and J by 0 bases, with 6 bases of the junction left unmatched. CDR1 and CDR2 (germline): SQVTM, ANQGSEA. The CDR3 nucleotides read TGCAGCGTTAAAGGGGGGACAGCAACTAATGAAAAACTGTTTTTT. Translating gives CSVKGGTATNEKLFF.

This clonotype was seen more than once but under ten times. The rearrangement uses TRBV4-1 and TRBJ2-1; 9 nucleotides align to TRBD2. With V trimmed by 4 bases and J by 5 bases, 6 bases remained unmatched. The CDR3 loop spans 15 amino acids. Germline V gene data show CDR1 as MGHRA and CDR2 as YSYEKL. The CDR3 region has the DNA TGCGCCAGCAGCCCGATAGCGGGAGTGAACAATGAGCAGTTCTTC. Protein sequence: CASSPIAGVNNEQFF.

The gene calls are TRBV29-1 and TRBJ1-2; D is unclear. Germline assignment: CDR1 SQVTM and CDR2 ANQGSEA. V was pared by 6 bases and J by 5 bases, with 19 bases between. The CDR3 is 14 amino acids. This chain's CDR3 is CSVDSVTMLYGYTF. DNA for the CDR3: TGCAGCGTAGACTCGGTCACCATGCTTTATGGCTACACCTTC.

This clonotype was observed many times. This sequence joins TRBV6-4 and TRBJ2-2, with D hard to call. CDR1 and CDR2 (germline): MRHNA, SNTAGT. The CDR3 covers 13 residues. V was pared by 5 bases and J by 1 base, with 5 bases between. DNA for the CDR3: TGTGCCAGCAGTTCCGGGAACACCGGGGAGCTGTTTTTT. This translates into CASSSGNTGELFF.

This clonotype occurred a few times. This chain connects TRBV7-6 to TRBJ2-7; 11 bases align to TRBD1. CDR1 and CDR2 from the germline V gene are SGHVS and FNYEAQ. Trimming cost V 5 bases and J 2 bases; bases outside gene matches: 5. CDR3 size: 15 residues. Here the CDR3 reads CASSLGQGAPYEQYF. The CDR3 DNA reads as TGTGCCAGCAGCCTCGGACAGGGGGCTCCCTACGAGCAGTACTTC.

This clonotype was counted a few times. Sequence at one end of the junction differs from germline and may be a read error. The gene calls are TRBV18 and TRBJ1-2; 9 bases match TRBD1. This CDR3 has 15 amino acids. Germline-derived CDR1 and CDR2 are KGHSH and LQKENI. CDR3 loop: CASSPGTGSNNGYTF. The CDR3 DNA follows: TGTGCCAGCTCACCAGGGACAGGGAGTAACAATGGCTACACCTTC.

The chain is built from TRBV7-9 and TRBJ1-2; 8 bases agree with TRBD1. Per germline, CDR1 SEHNR and CDR2 FQNEAQ (reference sequence). The CDR3 contains 18 residues. J was trimmed by 6 bases and V by 5 bases; bases with no gene match: 20. The CDR3: CASSARISQDRASDGYTF. In DNA form, the CDR3 reads TGTGCCAGCAGCGCACGAATATCCCAGGACAGGGCTAGCGATGGCTACACCTTC.

This clonotype was counted ten times or more. The gene calls are TRBV2 and TRBJ1-1; TRBD1 is a possible D gene (6 bases). This CDR3 region has 14 residues. Trimming pared 2 bases from V and 0 bases from J, leaving 7 bases between. The germline V gene encodes CDR1 SNHLY and CDR2 FYNNEI. Here the CDR3 reads CASSERGLNTEAFF. CDR3 DNA sequence: TGTGCCAGCAGTGAACGGGGGCTGAACACTGAAGCTTTCTTT.

This clonotype was seen more than once but under ten times. This rearrangement joins TRBV11-2 to TRBJ2-1; a possible D gene is TRBD2 (6 bases). Germline CDR1 and CDR2: SGHAT and FQNNGV. The CDR3 runs 13 residues. Trimming cost V 5 bases and J 7 bases, with 12 bases left between them. CDR3 DNA: TGTGCCAGCAGCGCGTACGGGGGTAATGAGCAGTTCTTC. Its translation: CASSAYGGNEQFF.

This clonotype was seen at least ten times. This rearrangement joins TRBV11-2 to TRBJ1-1; 11 bases align to TRBD1. The trim removed 6 bases at V and 11 bases at J, leaving 11 bases unmatched. The CDR3 runs to 14 residues. Germline CDR1 reads SGHAT; CDR2 reads FQNNGV. In nucleotides, the CDR3 is TGTGCCAGCAGTCTCCACGGACAGGGGGCCTATGCTTTCTTT. Its translation is CASSLHGQGAYAFF.

The chain joins TRBV6-4 to TRBJ1-6; no firm D call. Germline values: CDR1 MRHNA, CDR2 SNTAGT. The CDR3 is made up of 12 amino acids. With 2 bases removed from V and 8 bases from J, the gap between germline ends came to 4 bases. CDR3 DNA: TGTGCCAGCAGTGACGGAGATTCACCCCTCCACTTT. Amino acid sequence: CASSDGDSPLHF.

J is TRBJ2-1 and V is TRBV14; D perhaps matches TRBD1 (6 bases). This CDR3 is built from 17 residues. Germline V lookup: CDR1 SGHDN, CDR2 FVKESK. V was shortened by 4 bases and J by 0 bases, with 16 bases between the two germline ends. The CDR3 DNA is TGTGCCAGCAGCCTTTGGGACATTTCGTACTCCTACAATGAGCAGTTCTTC. Encoded protein: CASSLWDISYSYNEQFF.

V gene TRBV7-2 combines with J gene TRBJ2-1; 7 bases fit TRBD1. The CDR3 spans 14 residues. The ends lost 1 base at V and 10 bases at J; junction bases unmatched: 7. Germline V gene sequence: CDR1 SGHTA, CDR2 FQGNSA. CDR3 coding DNA: TGTGCCAGCAGCTTAGGACAGGGAATTCGGGAGCAGTTCTTC. This translates into CASSLGQGIREQFF.

This clonotype appeared a few times. V gene TRBV7-3 combines with J gene TRBJ2-3, with TRBD1 matching 10 bases. The germline CDR1 and CDR2 sequences are SGHTA and FQGTGA. The CDR3 has 14 residues. Germline trimming cut 3 bases from V and 7 bases from J; bases unmatched to any gene: 4. The CDR3 region is CASSLDRGTNTQYF. As DNA, the CDR3 is TGTGCCAGCAGCTTGGACAGGGGGACTAATACGCAGTATTTT.

This clonotype showed up many times. The chain is built from TRBV7-9 and TRBJ2-7, with 7 bases fitting TRBD1. The CDR3 is 12 residues long. Germline V gene lookup returns CDR1 SEHNR and CDR2 FQNEAQ (reference sequence). Trimming took 5 bases from V and 5 from J; bases not matched to a gene: 3. The CDR3 DNA sequence: TGTGCCAGCAGCCAAACAGGGGACGAGCAGTACTTC. It yields the protein CASSQTGDEQYF.

This clonotype was recorded a few times. The chain carries TRBV19 and TRBJ1-5, with D perhaps matching TRBD1 (6 bases). Germline V gene sequence: CDR1 LNHDA, CDR2 SQIVND (reference sequence). The V gene lost 1 base and the J gene lost 2 bases, with 18 bases spanning the gap. The length of the CDR3 is 18 residues. The CDR3 here is CASSIARTASGGNQPQHF. The CDR3 region has the DNA TGTGCCAGTAGTATAGCCAGGACAGCCTCCGGGGGCAATCAGCCCCAGCATTTT.

This chain links TRBV20-1 with TRBJ2-3; D uncertain. The V end lost 3 bases, the J end lost 0 bases, and 4 bases lay between the germline ends. There are 12 residues in the CDR3. CDR1 and CDR2 (germline): DFQATT, SNEGSKA (reference sequence). The CDR3 region has the DNA TGCAGTGCTAGGCCAAGCACAGATACGCAGTATTTT. It yields the protein CSARPSTDTQYF.

This chain uses TRBV28 with TRBJ2-7; D perhaps matches TRBD2 (5 bases). Germline values: CDR1 MDHEN, CDR2 SYDVKM. Trimming stripped 4 bases from V and 2 bases from J, with 18 bases between. This CDR3 spans 16 amino acids. CDR3 in amino acids: CASSSRGGNNPYEQYF. The CDR3 DNA sequence: TGTGCCAGCAGTTCCCGAGGAGGCAACAACCCCTACGAGCAGTACTTC.